Following are 6 T cell receptor beta chains from one sample sequenced in a study of PD-L1 blockade in urothelial cancer. TCRdb's copy holds only in-frame clones and misses some; the assay was immunoSEQ multiplex PCR. The sample lists roughly 91,000 clones; more than 70% were seen once. Time point reported: pretreatment peripheral blood. Sequencing was performed on PBMCs, taken around atezolizumab (anti-PD-L1) treatment. The origin of the receptors is a man in his 60s with urothelial cancer.

In DNA, the CDR3 is TGTGCCAGCAGCGCCCCTGGACAGCATAACTATGGCTACACCTTC. Its protein is CASSAPGQHNYGYTF. V gene TRBV5-4 combines with J gene TRBJ1-2; TRBD1 might be the D (6 bases). This CDR3 is built from 15 residues. Germline V lookup: CDR1 SGHNT, CDR2 YYREEE (reference sequence). V gave up 4 bases and J gave up 1 base, with 14 bases separating them.

This chain joins TRBV19 and TRBJ2-7; possible D gene TRBD2, 5 bases. V dropped 7 bases and J dropped 1 base, with 14 bases sitting between them. The germline V gene encodes CDR1 LNHDA and CDR2 SQIVND (reference sequence). This CDR3 comprises 14 residues. CDR3 sequence reads: CASNPGRGSYEQYF. As DNA, the CDR3 is TGTGCCAGTAACCCCGGACGGGGATCCTACGAGCAGTACTTC.

V usage is TRBV28 and J usage is TRBJ1-3; D is possibly TRBD1 (6 bases). Between the trimmed V and J ends, which lost 5 bases and 8 bases, there was a span of 16 bases. Germline V gene sequence: CDR1 MDHEN, CDR2 SYDVKM. This CDR3 is built from 14 residues. The CDR3 coding sequence is TGTGCCAGCAGTCCAGCGGACAGCAGACACACCATATATTTT. Translating it yields CASSPADSRHTIYF.

This chain joins TRBV6-6 and TRBJ2-7; tentative D call: TRBD1 (8 bases). CDR1 and CDR2 (germline): MNHNY, SVGAGI (reference sequence). The CDR3 contains 14 residues. V lost 6 bases and J 6 bases, leaving 18 bases between the germline ends. The CDR3 DNA follows: TGTGCCAGCAGGGGAGGGACAGGTCTAGGCGAGCAGTACTTC. Translation: CASRGGTGLGEQYF.

This clone came up a few times. The chain employs TRBV7-2 and TRBJ1-1; 8 positions agree with TRBD1. V lost 5 bases and J lost 4; bases outside the gene matches: 12. The germline CDR1 and CDR2 sequences are SGHTA and FQGNSA. This CDR3 contains 16 residues. CDR3 protein: CASSPDRGGLLTEAFF. In nucleotides, the CDR3 is TGTGCCAGCAGCCCCGACAGGGGAGGACTGCTCACTGAAGCTTTCTTT.

The rearrangement uses TRBV5-4 and TRBJ2-7, with 7 bases fitting TRBD1. The junction had 4 bases not matched to a gene; V was cut back by 1 base and J by 3 bases. Germline assignment: CDR1 SGHNT and CDR2 YYREEE (reference sequence). This CDR3 spans 14 amino acids. Written as DNA, the CDR3 is TGTGCCAGCAGCTTGTGGGACAGATACTACGAGCAGTACTTC. Its translation is CASSLWDRYYEQYF.